These 15 T cell receptor beta chains were sequenced from one sample in a study of early stage breast cancer tumors. Produced via immunoSEQ multiplex PCR; TCRdb's table is partial and in-frame only. The table lists fewer than 30,000 clones, 80% of them singletons. The specimen sequenced was blood. These receptors were collected from a person between 55 and 69 years old with breast cancer.

V gene TRBV9 combines with J gene TRBJ2-1; 8 nucleotides align to TRBD2. This CDR3 has 14 amino acids. V dropped 0 bases and J dropped 9; count of bases not matched to a gene: 5. Per the germline V gene, CDR1 is SGDLS and CDR2 is YYNGEE. The CDR3 loop reads CASSVEAGGREQFF. The DNA of the CDR3 is TGTGCCAGCAGCGTAGAGGCGGGAGGCCGTGAGCAGTTCTTC.

The chain links TRBV29-1 to TRBJ2-1, with D possibly being TRBD1 (5 bases). Trimming left V 5 bases short and J 7 bases short, with 12 bases between. The germline V gene has CDR1 SQVTM and CDR2 ANQGSEA. The CDR3 loop spans 12 amino acids. In DNA form, the CDR3 reads TGCAGCGTTTGTGACGACAGAAATGAGCAGTTCTTC. Translating gives CSVCDDRNEQFF.

The gene calls are TRBV7-2 and TRBJ1-2, with D unresolved. The CDR3 extends over 14 amino acids. Trimming took 5 bases from V and 4 from J, leaving 14 bases between them. Germline V gives CDR1 SGHTA, CDR2 FQGNSA. CDR3 DNA: TGTGCCAGCAGCCCGTGGGCCAGCAGCTATGGCTACACCTTC. This sequence encodes CASSPWASSYGYTF. The variable domain in full, with the rest retrieved from reference TRBV7-2 and TRBJ1-2, is GAGVSQSPSNKVTEKGKDVELRCDPISGHTALYWYRQSLGQGLEFLIYFQGNSAPDKSGLPSDRFSAERTGGSVSTLTIQRTQQEDSAVYLCASSPWASSYGYTFGSGTRLTVV.

This clone was picked up a small number of times. The chain couples TRBV4-2 to TRBJ2-7; 8 bases fit TRBD2. The junction had 4 bases not matched to a gene; V was cut back by 0 bases and J by 0 bases. The CDR3 extends over 16 amino acids. Germline-derived CDR1 and CDR2 are LGHNA and YNFKEQ. In DNA, the CDR3 is TGTGCCAGCAGCCAAGATACGGGAGGGGCCTCCTACGAGCAGTACTTC. The encoded protein is CASSQDTGGASYEQYF.

The chain has TRBV6-1 and TRBJ2-7, with 13 bases fitting TRBD2. CDR3 size: 14 residues. The J segment lost 9 bases and the V segment lost 5 bases, leaving 7 bases of the junction unmatched. Germline V gives CDR1 MNHNS, CDR2 SASEGT. The CDR3 protein is CASSLGLAGRGQYF. DNA of the CDR3: TGTGCCAGCAGTCTGGGACTAGCGGGAAGGGGGCAGTACTTC.

This clone appeared a single time. This chain links TRBV30 with TRBJ2-5; D unresolved. The germline CDR1 and CDR2 sequences are GTSNPN and SVGIG (reference sequence). V shed 0 bases and J shed 5 bases, with 10 bases lying between them. The CDR3 has 13 residues. CDR3 in DNA: TGTGCCTGGAGTGTACGAGTACGGGAGACCCAGTACTTC. Protein sequence: CAWSVRVRETQYF. Variable domain in full (rest from reference TRBV30 and TRBJ2-5): SQTIHQWPATLVQPVGSPLSLECTVEGTSNPNLYWYRQAAGRGLQLLFYSVGIGQISSEVPQNLSASRPQDRQFILSSKKLLLSDSGFYLCAWSVRVRETQYFGPGTRLLVL.

V is TRBV7-9 and J is TRBJ1-2; no clear D gene. The germline CDR1 and CDR2 sequences are SEHNR and FQNEAQ (reference sequence). CDR3 length: 13 residues. The ends were cut back, 7 bases at V and 6 bases at J, with 15 bases in the middle. The CDR3 sequence: CASTMTLVDGYTF. CDR3 coding DNA: TGTGCCAGCACCATGACTTTAGTGGATGGCTACACCTTC.

CDR3 sequence: CASSPSDRNEKLFF. CDR3 DNA: TGTGCCAGCTCACCCTCGGACAGGAATGAAAAACTGTTTTTT. V gene TRBV18 combines with J gene TRBJ1-4; 7 bases map to TRBD1. The germline CDR1 and CDR2 sequences are KGHSH and LQKENI. The CDR3 extends over 14 amino acids. The V gene end was trimmed by 3 bases and the J gene end by 5 bases; junction bases not matched to a gene: 3.

This clone was seen a few times. The DNA of the CDR3 is TGTGCCAGCAGCTCTAGCGGGAGCAATGAGCAGTTCTTC. This codes for CASSSSGSNEQFF. The chain uses TRBV7-3 and TRBJ2-1; 10 bases are a match to TRBD2. The CDR3 runs 13 residues. After removal of 4 bases from V and 6 bases from J, the junction contained 0 bases not matched to a gene. Germline-derived CDR1 and CDR2 are SGHTA and FQGTGA.

V usage is TRBV27 and J usage is TRBJ2-7; TRBD2 aligns across 12 bases. This CDR3 has 16 amino acids. Trimming removed 5 bases from V and 6 bases from J; junction bases left unmatched: 11. CDR1 is MNHEY and CDR2 is SMNVEV in the germline V gene (reference sequence). This chain's CDR3 is CASSPLSSGRAFEQYF. The CDR3, as DNA: TGTGCCAGCAGTCCCCTGTCTAGCGGGAGGGCCTTCGAGCAGTACTTC.

The V gene is TRBV18, the J gene TRBJ1-5, with a tentative D call TRBD1 (5 bases). The CDR3 sequence is 15 residues long. CDR1 KGHSH and CDR2 LQKENI come from the germline V gene. Trimming took off 3 bases at V and 2 bases at J, with 11 bases between the two ends. In DNA form, the CDR3 reads TGTGCCAGCTCACCCGCGACAGAGGGCAATCAGCCCCAGCATTTT. Residues: CASSPATEGNQPQHF.

This chain connects TRBV4-3 to TRBJ2-2, with TRBD1 matching 10 bases. This CDR3 is 16 amino acids long. After removal of 4 bases from V and 6 bases from J, the junction contained 8 bases not matched to a gene. Germline CDR1 reads LGHNA; CDR2 reads YSLEER. The CDR3 here is CASSPTDRGAAGELFF. In nucleotides, the CDR3 is TGCGCCAGCAGCCCCACGGACAGGGGGGCAGCCGGGGAGCTGTTTTTT.

A few counts support this clone. The chain carries TRBV27 and TRBJ1-2, with TRBD1 identical over 10 bases. CDR1 and CDR2 (germline): MNHEY, SMNVEV (reference sequence). Trimming at V came to 4 bases and at J to 7 bases, leaving 6 bases not matched to a gene. This CDR3 has 14 amino acids. The CDR3 loop is CASSSRTGGGGYTF. CDR3 in DNA: TGTGCCAGCAGTTCTCGGACAGGGGGTGGTGGCTACACCTTC.

V is TRBV5-1 and J is TRBJ2-4; D not certain. The CDR3 is 16 amino acids. V lost 0 bases and J lost 2, with 12 bases in between. Per the germline V gene, CDR1 is SGHRS and CDR2 is YFSETQ. For the CDR3, the DNA is TGCGCCAGCAGCTTGGCGCCAGGCGTGTCCAAAAACATTCAGTACTTC. Translation: CASSLAPGVSKNIQYF.

This clone was seen a single time. The genes are TRBV30 and TRBJ2-5, with a possible D match to TRBD2 (7 bases). The CDR3 length is 14 residues. The germline CDR1 and CDR2 sequences are GTSNPN and SVGIG (reference sequence). The germline V and J ends were trimmed by 3 bases and 5 bases, with 16 bases remaining between them. The chain's CDR3 is CAWRKGGRLETQYF. CDR3 in DNA: TGTGCCTGGAGAAAGGGGGGGCGACTGGAGACCCAGTACTTC.